The present entry profiles one TCR beta chain with its context. The record originates from a study of blood T cell repertoires in COVID-19. Study in general: COVID-19 samples, acute and convalescent, were from the United States, Italy and Spain.

The protocol was immunoSEQ multiplex PCR, while the TCRdb copy is restricted to in-frame clones and leaves out a portion. The sample carries 350,000 to 450,000 clones, 80% to 90% recorded once. Donors in Cohort 3 who had recovered were those with two negative PCRs, healthcare professional clearance, or resolution of their symptoms. Germline V gene lookup returns CDR1 PRHDT and CDR2 FYEKMQ (reference sequence). The length of the CDR3 is 14 residues. The V segment lost 5 bases and the J segment 6 bases; nucleotides outside the gene matches: 8. The receptor was derived from a man in his thirties or forties who had recovered from COVID-19. The sample consisted of PBMCs or T cells enriched from blood (not recorded which). The chain couples TRBV13 to TRBJ2-7, with TRBD1 identical over 9 bases. This CDR3 reads CASSPPGQGGEQYF. The CDR3 DNA reads as TGTGCCAGCAGCCCACCGGGACAGGGCGGCGAGCAGTACTTC.